This T cell receptor beta chain stems from a study of blood T cell repertoires in COVID-19. The assay was immunoSEQ multiplex PCR, and TCRdb's table has in-frame clones only and misses some. The repertoire includes about 160,000 clones, approximately 81% of them detected once, and approximately 3.3% sits in the top ten. Material: peripheral blood. This TCR derives from a human donor with acute or convalescent COVID-19. The donor label of this sample is uncertain.

For the CDR3, the DNA is TGTGCCAGCAGCCCAAGGACTACCAGCACAGATACGCAGTATTTT. Protein sequence: CASSPRTTSTDTQYF. The chain recombines TRBV7-2 with TRBJ2-3; D perhaps matches TRBD2 (6 bases). Trimming pared 5 bases from V and 0 bases from J, leaving 12 bases between. The CDR3 runs 15 residues. Germline values: CDR1 SGHTA, CDR2 FQGNSA.